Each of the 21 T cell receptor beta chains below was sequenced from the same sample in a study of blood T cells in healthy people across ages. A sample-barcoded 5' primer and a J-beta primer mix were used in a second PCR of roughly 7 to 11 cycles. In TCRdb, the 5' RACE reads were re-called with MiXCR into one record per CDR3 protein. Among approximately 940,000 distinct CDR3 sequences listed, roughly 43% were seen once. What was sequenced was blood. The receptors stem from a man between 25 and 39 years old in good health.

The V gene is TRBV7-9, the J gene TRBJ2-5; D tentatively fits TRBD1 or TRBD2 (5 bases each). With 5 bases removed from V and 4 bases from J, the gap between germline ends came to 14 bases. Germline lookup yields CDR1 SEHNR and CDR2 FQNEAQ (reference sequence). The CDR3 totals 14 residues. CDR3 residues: CASSVVGTVETQYF. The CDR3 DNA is TGTGCCAGCAGCGTAGTCGGGACCGTAGAGACCCAGTACTTC.

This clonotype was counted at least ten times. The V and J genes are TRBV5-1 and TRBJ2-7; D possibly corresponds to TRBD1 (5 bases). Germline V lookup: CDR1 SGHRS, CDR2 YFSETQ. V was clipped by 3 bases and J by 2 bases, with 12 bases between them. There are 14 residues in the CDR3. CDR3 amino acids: CASSSDSTTYEQYF. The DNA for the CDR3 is TGCGCCAGCAGCTCCGACAGTACGACCTACGAGCAGTACTTC.

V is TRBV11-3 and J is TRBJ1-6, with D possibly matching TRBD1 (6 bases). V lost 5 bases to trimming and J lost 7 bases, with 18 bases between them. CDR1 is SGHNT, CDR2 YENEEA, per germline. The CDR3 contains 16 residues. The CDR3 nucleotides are TGTGCCAGCAGCCGAAGACAGGCCGGGAGGAATTCACCCCTCCACTTT. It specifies CASSRRQAGRNSPLHF.

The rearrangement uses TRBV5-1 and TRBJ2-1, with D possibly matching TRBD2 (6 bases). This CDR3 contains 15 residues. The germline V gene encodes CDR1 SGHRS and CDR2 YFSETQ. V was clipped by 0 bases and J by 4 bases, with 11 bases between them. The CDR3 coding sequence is TGCGCCAGCAGCTTGGGGCCTAGCGATTACAATGAGCAGTTCTTC. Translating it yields CASSLGPSDYNEQFF. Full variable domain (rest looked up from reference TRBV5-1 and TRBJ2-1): KAGVTQTPRYLIKTRGQQVTLSCSPISGHRSVSWYQQTPGQGLQFLFEYFSETQRNKGNFPGRFSGRQFSNSRSEMNVSTLELGDSALYLCASSLGPSDYNEQFFGPGTRLTVL.

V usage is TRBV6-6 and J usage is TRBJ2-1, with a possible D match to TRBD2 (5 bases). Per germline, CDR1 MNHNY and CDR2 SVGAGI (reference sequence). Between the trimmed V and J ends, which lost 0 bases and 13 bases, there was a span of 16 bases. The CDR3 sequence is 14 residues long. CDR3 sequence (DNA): TGTGCCAGCAGTTACTCGGGGAGACAAGAGACCCAGTTCTTC. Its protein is CASSYSGRQETQFF.

DNA of the CDR3: TGTGCCAGCAGTTACGTGCAGGGCGAGGACGAGCAGTACTTC. Its translation: CASSYVQGEDEQYF. V and J are TRBV6-5 and TRBJ2-5; D may be TRBD1 (5 bases). The J call may be wrong; the DNA end is better matched by TRBJ2-7. There are 14 residues in the CDR3. The V gene's germline CDR1 is MNHEY and CDR2 SVGAGI.

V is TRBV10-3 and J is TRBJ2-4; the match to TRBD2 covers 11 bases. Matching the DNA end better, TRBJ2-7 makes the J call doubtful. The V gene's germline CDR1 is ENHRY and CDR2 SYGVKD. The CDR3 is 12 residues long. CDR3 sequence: CATGLAGNEQYF. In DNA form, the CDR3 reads TGTGCCACCGGACTAGCGGGCAACGAGCAGTACTTC.

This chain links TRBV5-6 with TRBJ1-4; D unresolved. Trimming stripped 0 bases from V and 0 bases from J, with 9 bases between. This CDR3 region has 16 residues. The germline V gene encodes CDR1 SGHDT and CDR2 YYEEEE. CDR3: CASSLDRTTTNEKLFF. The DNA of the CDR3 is TGTGCCAGCAGCTTGGATAGGACGACAACTAATGAAAAACTGTTTTTT.

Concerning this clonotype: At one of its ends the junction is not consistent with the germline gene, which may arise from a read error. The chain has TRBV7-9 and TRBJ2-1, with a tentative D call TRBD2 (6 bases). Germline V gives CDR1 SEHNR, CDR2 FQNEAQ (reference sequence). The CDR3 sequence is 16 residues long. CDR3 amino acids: CVSSPRGDLTYNEQFF. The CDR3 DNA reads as TGTGTCAGCAGCCCTAGAGGGGACTTAACCTACAATGAGCAGTTCTTC.

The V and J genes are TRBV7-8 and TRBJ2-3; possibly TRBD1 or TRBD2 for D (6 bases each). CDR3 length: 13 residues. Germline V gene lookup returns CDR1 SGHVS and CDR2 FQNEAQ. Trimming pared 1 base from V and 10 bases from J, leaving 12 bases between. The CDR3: CASSLDGGVPQYF. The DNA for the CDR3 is TGTGCCAGCAGCTTAGACGGGGGCGTTCCGCAGTATTTT.

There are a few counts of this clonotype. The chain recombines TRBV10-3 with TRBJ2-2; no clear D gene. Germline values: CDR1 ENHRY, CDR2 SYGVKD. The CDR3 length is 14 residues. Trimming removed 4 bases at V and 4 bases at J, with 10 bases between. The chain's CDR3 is CAISVDGITGELFF. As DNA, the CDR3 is TGTGCCATCAGTGTCGACGGTATCACCGGGGAGCTGTTTTTT.

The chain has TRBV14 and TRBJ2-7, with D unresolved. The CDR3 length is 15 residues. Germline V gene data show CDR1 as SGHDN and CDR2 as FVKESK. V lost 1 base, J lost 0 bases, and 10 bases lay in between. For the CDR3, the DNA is TGTGCCAGCAGCCAAGCTAGACGTTACTCCTACGAGCAGTACTTC. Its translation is CASSQARRYSYEQYF.

CDR3 residues: CASSLEFGRAYTEAFF. CDR3 DNA: TGTGCCAGTAGTCTCGAGTTTGGCAGAGCTTACACTGAAGCTTTCTTT. The V and J genes are TRBV19 and TRBJ1-1; no reliable D call. Deletions cut 5 bases from V and 3 bases from J, with 19 bases between. The CDR3 consists of 16 residues. Germline V gene data show CDR1 as LNHDA and CDR2 as SQIVND (reference sequence).

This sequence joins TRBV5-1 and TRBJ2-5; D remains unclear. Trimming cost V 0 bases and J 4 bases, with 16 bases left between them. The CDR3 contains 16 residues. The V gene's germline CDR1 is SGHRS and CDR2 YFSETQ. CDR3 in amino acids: CASSLAGPEWGETQYF. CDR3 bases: TGCGCCAGCAGCTTGGCAGGACCCGAGTGGGGAGAGACCCAGTACTTC.

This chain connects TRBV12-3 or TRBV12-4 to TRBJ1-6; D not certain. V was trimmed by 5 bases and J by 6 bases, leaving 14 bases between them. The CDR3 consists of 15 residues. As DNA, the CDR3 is TGTGCCAGCAGTCCCTCCCCCGCGAGTAATTCACCCCTCCACTTT. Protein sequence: CASSPSPASNSPLHF.

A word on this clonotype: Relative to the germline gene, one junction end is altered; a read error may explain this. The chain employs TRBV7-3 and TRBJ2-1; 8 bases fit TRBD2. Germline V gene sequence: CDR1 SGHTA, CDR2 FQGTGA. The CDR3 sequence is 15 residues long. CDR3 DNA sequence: TGTGCCAGCGGCTTAACAGGGCGGGGGGACAATGAGCAGTTCTTC. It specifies CASGLTGRGDNEQFF.

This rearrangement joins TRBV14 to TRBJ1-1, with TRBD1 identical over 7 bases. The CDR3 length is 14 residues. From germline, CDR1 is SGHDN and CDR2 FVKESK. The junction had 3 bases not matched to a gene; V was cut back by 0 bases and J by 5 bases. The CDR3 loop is CASSQEYRGTEAFF. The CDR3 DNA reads TGTGCCAGCAGCCAAGAGTACAGGGGAACTGAAGCTTTCTTT.

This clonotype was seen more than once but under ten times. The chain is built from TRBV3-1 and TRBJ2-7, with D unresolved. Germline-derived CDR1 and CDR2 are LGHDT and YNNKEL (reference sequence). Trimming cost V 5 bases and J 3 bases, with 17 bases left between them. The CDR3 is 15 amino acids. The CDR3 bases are TGTGCCAGCAGCAAGGACGCCCAAAGAGACTACGAGCAGTACTTC. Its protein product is CASSKDAQRDYEQYF.

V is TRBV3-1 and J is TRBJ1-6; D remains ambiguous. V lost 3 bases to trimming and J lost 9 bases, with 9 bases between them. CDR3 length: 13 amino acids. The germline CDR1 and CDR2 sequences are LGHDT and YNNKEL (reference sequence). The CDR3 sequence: CASSHDPFSPLHF. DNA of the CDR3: TGTGCCAGCAGCCATGACCCCTTTTCACCCCTCCACTTT.

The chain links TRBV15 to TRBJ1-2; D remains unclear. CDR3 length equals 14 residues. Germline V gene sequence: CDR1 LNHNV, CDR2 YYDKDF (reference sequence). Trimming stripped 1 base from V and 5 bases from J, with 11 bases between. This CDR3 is CATSRGTGIYGYTF. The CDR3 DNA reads TGTGCCACCAGCAGAGGGACGGGGATTTATGGCTACACCTTC.

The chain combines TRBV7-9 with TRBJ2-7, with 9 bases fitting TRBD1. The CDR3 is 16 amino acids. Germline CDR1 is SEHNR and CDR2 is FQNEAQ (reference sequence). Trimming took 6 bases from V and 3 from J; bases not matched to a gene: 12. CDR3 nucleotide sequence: TGTGCCAGCAGTGGAACCGGGACAGGGACCTTCTACGAGCAGTACTTC. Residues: CASSGTGTGTFYEQYF.